The sequence of this TCR beta chain was determined in a study of blood T cells in healthy people across ages. The second PCR ran roughly 7 to 12 cycles with a sample-barcoded 5' primer and J-beta primers. Researchers report that a template-switch adaptor with 12 random nucleotides tagged each cDNA molecule. TCRdb re-analysed the 5' RACE reads in MiXCR, keeping a single row per CDR3 protein. In the table there are approximately 350,000 distinct CDR3 sequences, 45% to 60% of which are singletons. The ends lost 6 bases at V and 3 bases at J; junction bases unmatched: 12. This CDR3 spans 16 amino acids. Germline V gene data show CDR1 as MDHEN and CDR2 as SYDVKM.

The V gene is TRBV28, the J gene TRBJ2-7; 9 positions agree with TRBD1. Sample: blood. This clonotype was sampled from a man aged 55-75 years in good health. The CDR3 DNA is TGTGCCAGCAGCTCCACCGGGACAGGGCTAAACTACGAGCAGTACTTC. This codes for CASSSTGTGLNYEQYF. The whole variable domain, filled in from reference TRBV28 and TRBJ2-7, reads DVKVTQSSRYLVKRTGEKVFLECVQDMDHENMFWYRQDPGLGLRLIYFSYDVKMKEKGDIPEGYSVSREKKERFSLILESASTNQTSMYLCASSSTGTGLNYEQYFGPGTRLTVT.